The present T cell receptor (beta chain) was sequenced within a study of tumor-infiltrating lymphocytes in primary liver carcinoma. Study context: The neoplasms were of stage T1-T3 N0M0, with dimensions of roughly 4.2 to 10 cm across.

Total RNA (approximately 0.5 ug) served as template for TCR beta cDNA synthesis primed by a constant-region primer. Modified slightly, ARM-PCR produced TCR beta libraries over three nested multiplex PCR rounds. The first two PCR rounds used TRBV1-TRBV30 forward primers with a C-beta reverse primer, 10 cycles each. Each CDR3 protein is one row after TCRdb ran MiXCR on the multiplex PCR reads. This table holds about 330,000 distinct CDR3 sequences, almost 65% found once. A word on this clonotype: Antigen: not known.

Blood RNA originated from unsorted whole blood, with germline DNA additionally extracted. The CDR3 sequence is 14 residues long. Germline V gene data show CDR1 as SGHDN and CDR2 as FVKESK. Trimming left V 1 base short and J 12 bases short, with 16 bases between. Study conclusions and caveats: Top-250-clone fractions were significantly higher in tumors than in blood (p = 0.039). In tumor-adjacent and tumor-blood pairs, overlap was lower than in tumor region pairs. Each sample was bulk and unsorted; consequently, CD4+ and CD8+ repertoires were not compared.

Sequencing was done on a sample of peripheral blood. The clonotype was recovered from a man aged 35 to 55 with primary liver carcinoma and hepatitis B virus infection. This chain joins TRBV14 and TRBJ2-1; either TRBD1 or TRBD2 may fit D (5 bases each). The CDR3 sequence: CASSQGRASRGQFF. The CDR3 DNA reads TGTGCCAGCAGCCAAGGAAGGGCGTCGAGGGGGCAGTTCTTC.